Listed here are 13 T cell receptor beta chains from one sample, sequenced in a study of T cells in localized non-small cell lung cancer (dated by TCRdb to the early 2020s). The protocol used for the library was the immunoSEQ multiplex PCR assay. TCRdb mirrors the immuneACCESS table, restricted to in-frame sequences. Some clones are absent from its copies; in checked studies, under half trace to an unresolved V gene, and the reason for the others is unknown. The sample table holds more than 2,000 clones, of which 25% were seen once. Of the sample, approximately 6.4% is held by the ten largest clones. The sequences come from lung tumor tissue, collected before any cancer treatment. The receptors here all came from a woman aged 35 to 70 with stage III lung adenocarcinoma.

The chain links TRBV28 to TRBJ2-7, with D perhaps matching TRBD1 (5 bases). This CDR3 has 14 amino acids. Trimming removed 1 base at V and 6 bases at J, with 13 bases between. Per the germline V gene, CDR1 is MDHEN and CDR2 is SYDVKM. CDR3 residues: CASSLYGGASEQYF. In DNA form, the CDR3 reads TGTGCCAGCAGTTTATATGGTGGGGCATCCGAGCAGTACTTC.

This clone was found a few times. This chain links TRBV11-3 with TRBJ2-3, with D perhaps TRBD1 or TRBD2 (5 bases each). CDR1 and CDR2 (germline): SGHNT, YENEEA. The V end lost 2 bases, the J end lost 5 bases, and 11 bases lay between the germline ends. The CDR3 has 14 amino acids. As DNA, the CDR3 is TGTGCCAGCAGCTTAAATCCTGGGGGAGATACGCAGTATTTT. Its translation: CASSLNPGGDTQYF.

The chain uses TRBV30 and TRBJ1-1; no definite D call. Germline V gene lookup returns CDR1 GTSNPN and CDR2 SVGIG (reference sequence). V gave up 0 bases and J gave up 4 bases, with 9 bases separating them. The CDR3 runs to 13 residues. Here the CDR3 DNA reads TGTGCCTGGAGTGTAGGGCCGGTCACTGAAGCTTTCTTT. Translated, it gives CAWSVGPVTEAFF. The complete variable domain, with remaining parts taken from reference TRBV30 and TRBJ1-1, reads SQTIHQWPATLVQPVGSPLSLECTVEGTSNPNLYWYRQAAGRGLQLLFYSVGIGQISSEVPQNLSASRPQDRQFILSSKKLLLSDSGFYLCAWSVGPVTEAFFGQGTRLTVV.

The V and J genes are TRBV6-8 and TRBJ1-1; 7 positions agree with TRBD1. V dropped 4 bases and J dropped 6; count of bases not matched to a gene: 14. The CDR3 has 16 residues. Germline loops: CDR1 MNHGY, CDR2 SAAAGT. CDR3 coding DNA: TGTGCCAGCAGTTCACTGGACAGGCTGTTTAGTGCTGAAGCTTTCTTT. Translating gives CASSSLDRLFSAEAFF.

The chain recombines TRBV19 with TRBJ2-5, with no clear D. From germline, CDR1 is LNHDA and CDR2 SQIVND (reference sequence). The CDR3 totals 17 residues. The ends were cut back, 5 bases at V and 1 base at J, with 20 bases in the middle. For the CDR3, the DNA is TGTGCCAGTAGTGCCTTGAACCCAATAACCGCCCAAGAGACCCAGTACTTC. Translated: CASSALNPITAQETQYF.

The chain combines TRBV30 with TRBJ2-5; maybe TRBD1 (6 bases). From germline, CDR1 is GTSNPN and CDR2 SVGIG (reference sequence). The ends were cut back, 5 bases at V and 6 bases at J, with 16 bases in the middle. This CDR3 comprises 13 residues. DNA for the CDR3: TGTGCCTGGGAGGGGGACCACGGTCAGACCCAGTACTTC. Its protein product is CAWEGDHGQTQYF.

This sequence joins TRBV10-2 and TRBJ2-7, with D unresolved. Germline V CDR1 and CDR2: WSHSY, SAAADI. The CDR3 loop spans 16 amino acids. The V end was cut by 5 bases, the J end by 6 bases, with 23 bases between. CDR3 sequence (DNA): TGCGCCAGCAGTAACCGAAGAATTTTCAATTTGGGCGAGCAGTACTTC. Protein product: CASSNRRIFNLGEQYF.

This chain connects TRBV9 to TRBJ2-5; D call uncertain. Germline values: CDR1 SGDLS, CDR2 YYNGEE. This CDR3 is built from 13 residues. Deletions cut 4 bases from V and 3 bases from J, with 10 bases between. The CDR3, as DNA: TGTGCCAGCAGCACTCGGACGAAAGAGACCCAGTACTTC. Its protein product is CASSTRTKETQYF.

V gene TRBV6-8 combines with J gene TRBJ2-2; D unresolved. Trimming cost V 6 bases and J 3 bases, with 8 bases left between them. Germline V gene sequence: CDR1 MNHGY, CDR2 SAAAGT. The length of the CDR3 is 13 residues. For the CDR3, the DNA is TGTGCCAGCAGCCAACAGCACACCGGGGAGCTGTTTTTT. This codes for CASSQQHTGELFF.

This clone was found a few times. The V call is TRBV12-5, the J call TRBJ1-2; 12 bases align to TRBD1. CDR3 length equals 12 residues. Germline V CDR1 and CDR2: LGHNT, FRNRAP. CDR3 region: CASRDRGHGYTF. CDR3 DNA: TGTGCCAGTAGGGACAGGGGGCATGGCTACACCTTC. The full variable domain, rest sourced from reference TRBV12-5 and TRBJ1-2, is DARVTQTPRHKVTEMGQEVTMRCQPILGHNTVFWYRQTMMQGLELLAYFRNRAPLDDSGMPKDRFSAEMPDATLATLKIQPSEPRDSAVYFCASRDRGHGYTFGSGTRLTVV.

The chain employs TRBV19 and TRBJ1-2, with D possibly being TRBD1 (5 bases). Trimming took 3 bases from V and 0 from J, leaving 11 bases between them. Germline V gene lookup returns CDR1 LNHDA and CDR2 SQIVND (reference sequence). The CDR3 contains 15 residues. The CDR3 loop reads CASSMDWTTNYGYTF. The CDR3 DNA reads as TGTGCCAGTAGTATGGATTGGACAACTAACTATGGCTACACCTTC.

This clone turned up a few times. The CDR3 nucleotides read TGTGCCAGCAGTTTTGGCCCGGGGGGACAGGGGTACACCGGGGAGCTGTTTTTT. Encoded protein: CASSFGPGGQGYTGELFF. The gene calls are TRBV28 and TRBJ2-2; 10 nucleotides agree with TRBD1. CDR3 length: 18 amino acids. V trimming: 3 bases; J trimming: 3 bases; junction bases outside the gene matches: 10. The germline CDR1 and CDR2 sequences are MDHEN and SYDVKM.

This clone appeared a few times. The chain is built from TRBV11-3 and TRBJ1-2, with a possible D match to TRBD1 (6 bases). Germline V CDR1 and CDR2: SGHNT, YENEEA. Trimming stripped 5 bases from V and 4 bases from J, with 17 bases between. The CDR3 covers 15 residues. As DNA, the CDR3 is TGTGCCAGCAGCCCCAGACAGGTCTTAAGCTATGGCTACACCTTC. Residues: CASSPRQVLSYGYTF.